These 6 T cell receptor beta chains were all obtained from the same sample, sequenced in a study of blood T cell repertoires in COVID-19. Assay used: immunoSEQ multiplex PCR; TCRdb lists only in-frame clones, some missing. This table has roughly 72,000 clones, approximately 88% appearing once. Source material: peripheral blood. These receptors originate from a human donor in a cohort sampled during active COVID-19.

The V and J genes are TRBV27 and TRBJ2-5; TRBD1 matches 7 bases. J lost 5 bases, V lost 5 bases, and 5 bases had no gene match. CDR3 length: 13 amino acids. Germline V gene data show CDR1 as MNHEY and CDR2 as SMNVEV (reference sequence). The CDR3 spells CASSDRARETQYF. CDR3 sequence (DNA): TGTGCCAGCAGTGACAGGGCCCGCGAGACCCAGTACTTC.

The chain recombines TRBV7-3 with TRBJ2-5; tentatively, D is TRBD1 (5 bases). Germline V gene lookup returns CDR1 SGHTA and CDR2 FQGTGA. The CDR3 runs to 13 residues. The V gene lost 2 bases and the J gene lost 5 bases, with 9 bases spanning the gap. In DNA, the CDR3 is TGTGCCAGCAGCTTATGGGGCCAGGAGACCCAGTACTTC. It translates to CASSLWGQETQYF.

The V and J genes are TRBV9 and TRBJ1-2; TRBD1 is a possible D gene (5 bases). CDR1 and CDR2 from the germline V gene are SGDLS and YYNGEE. Deletions cut 0 bases from V and 5 bases from J, with 11 bases between. This CDR3 spans 14 amino acids. CDR3 DNA: TGTGCCAGCAGCGTAGGCCAGGGCCCTTATGGCTACACCTTC. Its protein is CASSVGQGPYGYTF.

The chain couples TRBV5-1 to TRBJ1-1, with no clear D. Germline CDR1 reads SGHRS; CDR2 reads YFSETQ. Deletions cut 4 bases from V and 0 bases from J, with 10 bases between. The CDR3 has 14 amino acids. CDR3 DNA: TGCGCCAGCAGCCTTAACACTATGAACACTGAAGCTTTCTTT. Protein sequence: CASSLNTMNTEAFF.

The chain recombines TRBV7-2 with TRBJ2-2; the match to TRBD2 covers 11 bases. Germline values: CDR1 SGHTA, CDR2 FQGNSA. The CDR3 consists of 16 residues. The V and J ends lost 4 bases and 7 bases, in that order; junction bases with no gene match: 8. CDR3 sequence reads: CASSWYSGRAGGELFF. The CDR3 DNA is TGTGCCAGCAGCTGGTATAGCGGGAGGGCCGGCGGGGAGCTGTTTTTT.

This chain joins TRBV19 and TRBJ2-1; D is perhaps TRBD1 (6 bases). Trimming cost V 7 bases and J 6 bases, with 16 bases left between them. The CDR3 is 14 residues long. In germline, CDR1 is LNHDA, CDR2 SQIVND (reference sequence). The CDR3 protein is CASTSQGLSNEQFF. CDR3 in DNA: TGTGCCAGTACCTCACAGGGTCTCAGCAATGAGCAGTTCTTC.